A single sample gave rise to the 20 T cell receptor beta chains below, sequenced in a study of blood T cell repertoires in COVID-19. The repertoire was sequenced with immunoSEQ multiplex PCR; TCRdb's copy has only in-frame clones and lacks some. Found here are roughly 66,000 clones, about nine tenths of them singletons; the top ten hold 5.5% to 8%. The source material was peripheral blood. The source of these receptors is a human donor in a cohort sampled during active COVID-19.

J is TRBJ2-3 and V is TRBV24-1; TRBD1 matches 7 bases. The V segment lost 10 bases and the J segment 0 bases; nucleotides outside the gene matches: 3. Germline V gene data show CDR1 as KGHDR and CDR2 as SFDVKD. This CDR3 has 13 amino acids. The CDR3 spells CATRQGSTDTQYF. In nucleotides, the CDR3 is TGTGCCACGAGACAGGGAAGCACAGATACGCAGTATTTT.

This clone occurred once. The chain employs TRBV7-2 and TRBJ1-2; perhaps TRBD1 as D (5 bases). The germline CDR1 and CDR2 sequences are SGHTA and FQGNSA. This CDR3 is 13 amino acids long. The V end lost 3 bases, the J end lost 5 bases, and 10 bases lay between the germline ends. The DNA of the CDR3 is TGTGCCAGCAGCTTTTCAGGGTTTTATGGCTACACCTTC. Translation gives CASSFSGFYGYTF.

The CDR3 protein is CASSPPGQRTDTQYF. For the CDR3, the DNA is TGTGCCAGCTCACCACCGGGACAGAGGACAGATACGCAGTATTTT. V and J are TRBV18 and TRBJ2-3, with TRBD1 identical over 7 bases. CDR3 length: 15 residues. Germline loops: CDR1 KGHSH, CDR2 LQKENI. Trimming cost V 0 bases and J 3 bases; bases outside gene matches: 3.

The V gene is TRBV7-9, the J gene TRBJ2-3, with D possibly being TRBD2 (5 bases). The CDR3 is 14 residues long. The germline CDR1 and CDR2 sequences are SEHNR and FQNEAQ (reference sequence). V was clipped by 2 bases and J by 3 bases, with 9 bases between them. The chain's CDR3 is CASSLMTGTDTQYF. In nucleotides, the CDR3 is TGTGCCAGCAGCTTAATGACGGGGACAGATACGCAGTATTTT.

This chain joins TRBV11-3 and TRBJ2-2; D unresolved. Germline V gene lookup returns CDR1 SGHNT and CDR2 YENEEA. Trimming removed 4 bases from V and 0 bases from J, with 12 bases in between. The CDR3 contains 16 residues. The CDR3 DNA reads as TGTGCCAGCAGCTCAGACGGGTTGCCGAACACCGGGGAGCTGTTTTTT. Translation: CASSSDGLPNTGELFF.

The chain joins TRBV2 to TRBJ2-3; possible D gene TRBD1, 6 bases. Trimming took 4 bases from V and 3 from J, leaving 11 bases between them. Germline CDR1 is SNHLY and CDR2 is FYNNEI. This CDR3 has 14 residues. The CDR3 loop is CASSVQGSTDTQYF. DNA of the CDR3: TGTGCCAGCAGTGTTCAGGGGTCGACAGATACGCAGTATTTT. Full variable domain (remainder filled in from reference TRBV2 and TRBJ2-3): EPEVTQTPSHQVTQMGQEVILRCVPISNHLYFYWYRQILGQKVEFLVSFYNNEISEKSEIFDDQFSVERPDGSNFTLKIRSTKLEDSAMYFCASSVQGSTDTQYFGPGTRLTVL.

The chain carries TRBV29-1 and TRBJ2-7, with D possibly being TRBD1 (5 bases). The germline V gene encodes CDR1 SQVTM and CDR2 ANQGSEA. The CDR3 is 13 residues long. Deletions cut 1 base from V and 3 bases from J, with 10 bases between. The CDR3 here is CSVEVERGYEQYF. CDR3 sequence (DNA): TGCAGCGTTGAAGTGGAAAGGGGCTACGAGCAGTACTTC.

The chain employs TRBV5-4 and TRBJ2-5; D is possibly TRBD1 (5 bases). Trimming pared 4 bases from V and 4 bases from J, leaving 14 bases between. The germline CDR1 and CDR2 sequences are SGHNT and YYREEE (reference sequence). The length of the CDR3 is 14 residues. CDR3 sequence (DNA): TGTGCCAGCAGCCCAAAGCAGGGTTCAGAGACCCAGTACTTC. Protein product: CASSPKQGSETQYF.

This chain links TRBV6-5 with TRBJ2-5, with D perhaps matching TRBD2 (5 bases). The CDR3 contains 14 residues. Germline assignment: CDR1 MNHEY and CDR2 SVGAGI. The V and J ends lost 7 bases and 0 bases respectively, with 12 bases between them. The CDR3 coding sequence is TGTGCCAGCACGGAGAGCGGAAACCAAGAGACCCAGTACTTC. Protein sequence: CASTESGNQETQYF.

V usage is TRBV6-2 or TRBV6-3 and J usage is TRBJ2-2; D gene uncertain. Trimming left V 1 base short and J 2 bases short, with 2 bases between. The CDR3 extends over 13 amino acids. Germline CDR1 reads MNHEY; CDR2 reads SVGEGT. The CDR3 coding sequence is TGTGCCAGCAGTTACTTAAACACCGGGGAGCTGTTTTTT. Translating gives CASSYLNTGELFF.

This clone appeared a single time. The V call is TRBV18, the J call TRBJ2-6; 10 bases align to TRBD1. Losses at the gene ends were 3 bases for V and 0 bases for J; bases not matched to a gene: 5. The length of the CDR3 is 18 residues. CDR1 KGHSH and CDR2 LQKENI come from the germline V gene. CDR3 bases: TGTGCCAGCTCACCCGGACAGGGGGTGACCTCTGGGGCCAACGTCCTGACTTTC. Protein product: CASSPGQGVTSGANVLTF. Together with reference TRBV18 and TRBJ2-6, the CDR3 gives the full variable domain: NAGVMQNPRHLVRRRGQEARLRCSPMKGHSHVYWYRQLPEEGLKFMVYLQKENIIDESGMPKERFSAEFPKEGPSILRIQQVVRGDSAAYFCASSPGQGVTSGANVLTFGAGSRLTVL.

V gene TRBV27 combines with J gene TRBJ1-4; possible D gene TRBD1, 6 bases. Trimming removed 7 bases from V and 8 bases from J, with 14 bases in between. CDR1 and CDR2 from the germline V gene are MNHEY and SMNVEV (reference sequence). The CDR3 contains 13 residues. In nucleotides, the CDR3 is TGTGCCAGCAAAACAGGGATTGGCGAAAAACTGTTTTTT. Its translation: CASKTGIGEKLFF.

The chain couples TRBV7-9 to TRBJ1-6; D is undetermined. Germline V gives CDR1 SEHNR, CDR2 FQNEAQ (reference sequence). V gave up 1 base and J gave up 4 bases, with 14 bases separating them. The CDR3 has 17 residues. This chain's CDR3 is CASSLGGGRGYNSPLHF. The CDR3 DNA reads TGTGCCAGCAGCTTAGGCGGCGGTCGCGGGTATAATTCACCCCTCCACTTT.

CDR3 sequence reads: CASSLAAGYNEQFF. The CDR3, as DNA: TGTGCCAGCAGCTTAGCGGCAGGGTACAATGAGCAGTTCTTC. The V gene is TRBV7-2, the J gene TRBJ2-1; the D gene is possibly TRBD1 (5 bases). This CDR3 region has 14 residues. The V and J ends lost 0 bases and 4 bases respectively, with 7 bases between them. Germline lookup yields CDR1 SGHTA and CDR2 FQGNSA.

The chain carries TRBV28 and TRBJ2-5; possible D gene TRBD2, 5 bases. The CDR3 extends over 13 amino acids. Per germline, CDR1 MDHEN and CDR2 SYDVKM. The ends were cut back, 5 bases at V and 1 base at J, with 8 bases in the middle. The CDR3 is CASSTRSQETQYF. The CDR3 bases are TGTGCCAGCAGTACTAGGAGCCAAGAGACCCAGTACTTC.

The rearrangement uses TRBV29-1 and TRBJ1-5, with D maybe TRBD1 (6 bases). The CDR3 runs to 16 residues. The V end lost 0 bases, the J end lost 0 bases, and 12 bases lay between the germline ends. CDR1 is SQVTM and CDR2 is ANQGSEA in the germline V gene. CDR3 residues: CSVEEGQSHSNQPQHF. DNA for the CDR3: TGCAGCGTTGAAGAAGGACAGTCTCATAGCAATCAGCCCCAGCATTTT.

CDR3 nucleotides: TGTGCCAGCAGCCCGGACAGTTTGAACACTGAAGCTTTCTTT. Its translation: CASSPDSLNTEAFF. The chain joins TRBV11-2 to TRBJ1-1, with D possibly matching TRBD1 (6 bases). V lost 5 bases to trimming and J lost 0 bases, with 10 bases between them. The CDR3 is 14 residues long. Germline V gives CDR1 SGHAT, CDR2 FQNNGV. Using reference TRBV11-2 and TRBJ1-1 for the parts outside the CDR3, the full variable domain is EAGVAQSPRYKIIEKRQSVAFWCNPISGHATLYWYQQILGQGPKLLIQFQNNGVVDDSQLPKDRFSAERLKGVDSTLKIQPAKLEDSAVYLCASSPDSLNTEAFFGQGTRLTVV.

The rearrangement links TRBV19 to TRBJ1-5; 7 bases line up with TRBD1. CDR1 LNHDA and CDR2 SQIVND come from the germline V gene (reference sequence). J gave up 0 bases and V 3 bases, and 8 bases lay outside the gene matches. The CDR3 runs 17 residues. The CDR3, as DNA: TGTGCCAGTAGTATGAGGACAGGTGGGCATAGCAATCAGCCCCAGCATTTT. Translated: CASSMRTGGHSNQPQHF.

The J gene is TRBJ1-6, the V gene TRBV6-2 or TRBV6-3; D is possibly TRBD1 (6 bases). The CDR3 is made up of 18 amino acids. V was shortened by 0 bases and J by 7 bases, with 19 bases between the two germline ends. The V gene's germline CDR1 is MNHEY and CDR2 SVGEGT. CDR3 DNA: TGTGCCAGCAGTTACTCGGCGAGGGGGAGTGATAGGAATTCACCCCTCCACTTT. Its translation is CASSYSARGSDRNSPLHF.

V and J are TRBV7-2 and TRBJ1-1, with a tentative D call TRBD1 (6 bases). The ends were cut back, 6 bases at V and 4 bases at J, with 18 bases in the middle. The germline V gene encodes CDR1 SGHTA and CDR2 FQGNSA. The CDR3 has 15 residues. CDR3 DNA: TGTGCCAGCAGGCCGGCAGGGGCGGTGGGCACTGAAGCTTTCTTT. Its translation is CASRPAGAVGTEAFF.